Sequencing of this TCR beta chain was carried out in a study of glioma-infiltrating T cells after dendritic cell vaccination (dated by TCRdb to 2016 to 2018). Concerning the study at large: A cohort of roughly 15 glioblastoma patients from Phase I and II dendritic cell vaccination trials was included, of whom 9 were newly diagnosed and 6 had recurrent disease. Patients received autologous tumor lysate-pulsed dendritic cell vaccination between about 2003 and 2013. To make the vaccine, monocyte-derived dendritic cells were cultured for approximately 7 days with IL-4 and GM-CSF and then pulsed overnight with autologous tumor lysate. Three intradermal dendritic cell vaccine injections were administered to patients at biweekly intervals in the arm below the axilla. In glioblastoma patients vaccinated with dendritic cells, deep sequencing of TCR beta CDR3 regions served to measure the amount of tumor-infiltrating lymphocytes and to compare repertoires between tumor and blood. TCR sequencing metrics, including TIL content and tumor-blood repertoire overlap, were correlated with survival after dendritic cell vaccination.

Overall study outcomes, separate from this receptor: The cohort was small and heterogeneous, with few patients having full blood and tumor sets and even fewer initial-recurrent tumor pairs. The response model built on TCR overlap across three groups was characterized as speculative, with prospective validation still needed. TCR clonality showed no direct relationship with survival, which suggests that a diverse polyclonal response may be important. After dendritic cell vaccination, a higher estimated pretreatment TIL content predicted longer time to progression and longer overall survival.

There are 14 amino acids in the CDR3, from cysteine to phenylalanine inclusive. Of all the DNA, just the CDR3 is kept, 42 bases in frame from base 1. V lost 8 bases and J lost 3 bases; the stretch between them is 14 bases long. The germline V gene (reference sequence) gives CDR1 as LNHDA and CDR2 as SQIVND. Using the immunoSEQ assay, TCRB CDR3 regions were amplified from roughly 2.1 micrograms of genomic DNA, or from all available DNA when less than that was on hand. For multiplex PCR, 60 forward primers for TCR V beta segments and 13 reverse primers for J beta segments were used. To estimate reads per starting template, synthetic control templates were spiked into each sample at limiting dilution. Sequencing produced 87 bp reads on the Illumina HiSeq System. Regarding the original processing steps: PCR and sequencing errors were removed by a nearest neighbor algorithm that merged closely related sequences. TCR overlap was measured as the percentage of unique tumor TCR beta sequences also present in the same patient's peripheral blood. TCRdb mirrors the immuneACCESS table, restricted to in-frame sequences. Some clones are absent from its copies; in checked studies, under half trace to an unresolved V gene, and the reason for the others is unknown. That table supplies the V and J calls and clone size; D and trimming were determined from the DNA. A total of some 10,000 clones appear in this sample, more than 65% of them only once. The leading ten clones occupy just over 40% of the sample.

The time point label, read with the paper, signifies: after dendritic cell vaccination, including at tumor progression/relapse. To be selected, patients needed enough residual fresh-frozen tumor tissue and more than two years of available survival data. Molecular status otherwise varied across the glioblastoma patients, but none of them carried an isocitrate dehydrogenase mutation. PBMC were collected before vaccination, two weeks after the third vaccination, and at tumor progression when it occurred. The Qiagen DNeasy Blood extraction Kit was used for extraction of genomic DNA. As to this clone: Its antigen is unknown. Base qualities were left out, and no much larger clone turns up one base away.

The V and J genes are TRBV19 and TRBJ1-5; no D segment can be confidently identified. Here the sequenced sample was blood, taken after dendritic cell vaccination. This sequence was found in a human donor with glioblastoma. Here the CDR3 is given as CASLLGGNNQPQHF. The nucleotide sequence is TGTGCCAGTTTGTTAGGAGGGAACAATCAGCCCCAGCATTTT.